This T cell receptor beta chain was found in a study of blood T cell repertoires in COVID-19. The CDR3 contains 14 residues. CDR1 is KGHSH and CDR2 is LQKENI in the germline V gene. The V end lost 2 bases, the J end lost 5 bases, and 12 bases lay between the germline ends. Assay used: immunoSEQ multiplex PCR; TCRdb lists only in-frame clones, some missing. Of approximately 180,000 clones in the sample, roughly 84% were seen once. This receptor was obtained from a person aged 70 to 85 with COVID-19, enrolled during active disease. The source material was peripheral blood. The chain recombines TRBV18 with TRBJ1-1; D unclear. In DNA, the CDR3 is TGTGCCAGCTCACCAACCCCGACCGGGACTGAAGCTTTCTTT. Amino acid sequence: CASSPTPTGTEAFF.